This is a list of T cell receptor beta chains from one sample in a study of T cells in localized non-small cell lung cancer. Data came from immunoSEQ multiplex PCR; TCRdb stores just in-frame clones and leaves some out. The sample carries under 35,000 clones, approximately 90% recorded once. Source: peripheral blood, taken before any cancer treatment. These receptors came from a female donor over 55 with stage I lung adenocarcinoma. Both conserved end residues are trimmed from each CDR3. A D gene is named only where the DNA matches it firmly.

CDR3: ASSLGGGYGYT; V: TRBV7-9; D: -; J: TRBJ1-2
CDR3: ASSSPPSTEQY; V: TRBV6-6; D: -; J: TRBJ2-7
CDR3: ASSQTPGQEIDANTGELF; V: TRBV7-6; D: TRBD1; J: TRBJ2-2
CDR3: ASSTTGSATDTQY; V: TRBV28; D: -; J: TRBJ2-3
CDR3: ASSPGTDPEAF; V: TRBV5-8; D: TRBD1; J: TRBJ1-1
CDR3: ASSLSSTDTQY; V: TRBV7-3; D: -; J: TRBJ2-3
CDR3: ASRFTWGTTLTQPQH; V: TRBV19; D: -; J: TRBJ1-5
CDR3: ASSRQPPRDGTEAF; V: TRBV5-1; D: -; J: TRBJ1-1
CDR3: ASSPLRGGTYGYT; V: TRBV4-1; D: -; J: TRBJ1-2
CDR3: ASSPAYNEQF; V: TRBV18; D: -; J: TRBJ2-1